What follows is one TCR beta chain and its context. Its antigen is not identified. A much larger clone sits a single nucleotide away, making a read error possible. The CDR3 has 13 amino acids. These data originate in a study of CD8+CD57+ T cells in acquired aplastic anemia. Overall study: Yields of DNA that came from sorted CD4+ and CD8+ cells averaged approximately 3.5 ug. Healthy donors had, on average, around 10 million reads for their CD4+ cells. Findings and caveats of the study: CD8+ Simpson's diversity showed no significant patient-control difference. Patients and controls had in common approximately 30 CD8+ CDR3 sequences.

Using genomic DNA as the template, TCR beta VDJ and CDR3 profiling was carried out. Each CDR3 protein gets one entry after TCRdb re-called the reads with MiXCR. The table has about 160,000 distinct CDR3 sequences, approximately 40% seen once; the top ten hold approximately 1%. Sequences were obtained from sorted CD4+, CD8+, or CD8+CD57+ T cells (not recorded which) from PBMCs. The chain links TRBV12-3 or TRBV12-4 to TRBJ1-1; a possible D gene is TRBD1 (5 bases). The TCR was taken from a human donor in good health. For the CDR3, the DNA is TGTGCCTGCAGTTGGGCTGGGGGCACTGAAGCTTTCTTT. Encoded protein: CACSWAGGTEAFF.